These 32 T cell receptor beta chains were all obtained from the same sample, sequenced in a study of monozygotic twins with inflammatory bowel disease. TCRdb reprocessed the 5' RACE reads and reports one entry per CDR3 protein, with no DNA. The table lists 300,000 to 350,000 distinct CDR3 sequences, with 2% in the top ten. The source material was blood. Receptor source: a human donor with ulcerative colitis or Crohn's disease, or a healthy co-twin of an affected twin (not recorded which).

The chain has TRBV15 and TRBJ1-3. This CDR3 is 18 amino acids long. Germline assignment: CDR1 LNHNV and CDR2 YYDKDF (reference sequence). This CDR3 reads CATSRARLDTSSGNTIYF.

The rearrangement links TRBV12-3 or TRBV12-4 to TRBJ2-4; TCRdb's D call, TRBD1, is unchecked because there is no DNA. The CDR3 is 14 amino acids. The CDR3 protein is CASSPRGDLNIQYF.

The chain is built from TRBV29-1 and TRBJ1-1; TCRdb reports TRBD1, a call that lacks DNA to check it against. Germline V gives CDR1 SQVTM, CDR2 ANQGSEA. The CDR3 spans 11 residues. The CDR3 sequence is CSGTGNTEAFF.

This sequence joins TRBV7-9 and TRBJ2-7; TCRdb names TRBD1, which stays unverified in the absence of DNA. CDR3 length equals 11 residues. CDR1 is SEHNR, CDR2 FQNEAQ, per germline (reference sequence). The CDR3: CASGGAYEQYF. Full variable domain (rest looked up from reference TRBV7-9 and TRBJ2-7): DTGVSQNPRHKITKRGQNVTFRCDPISEHNRLYWYRQTLGQGPEFLTYFQNEAQLEKSRLLSDRFSAERPKGSFSTLEIQRTEQGDSAMYLCASGGAYEQYFGPGTRLTVT.

This CDR3 reads CASSLPSRGKTQYF. The V call is TRBV12-3 or TRBV12-4, the J call TRBJ2-5; the TCRdb call, TRBD1, lacks DNA for checking. The CDR3 is 14 residues long.

V gene TRBV12-3 or TRBV12-4 combines with J gene TRBJ1-5; TCRdb's D call of TRBD1 is untestable without DNA. The CDR3 consists of 14 residues. Here the CDR3 reads CASSYGQGNQPQHF.

V usage is TRBV6-1 and J usage is TRBJ1-1. Germline V lookup: CDR1 MNHNS, CDR2 SASEGT. The CDR3 totals 14 residues. CDR3 protein: CASSKAPSGTEAFF.

J is TRBJ2-3 and V is TRBV2. There are 15 residues in the CDR3. CDR1 is SNHLY and CDR2 is FYNNEI in the germline V gene. The chain's CDR3 is CASRNGYSTTDTQYF.

The chain carries TRBV7-3 and TRBJ1-1; the TCRdb call, TRBD1, lacks DNA for checking. CDR1 is SGHTA and CDR2 is FQGTGA in the germline V gene. The CDR3 spans 14 residues. The CDR3 loop reads CASSFSPGATEAFF. Full variable domain (remainder filled in from reference TRBV7-3 and TRBJ1-1): GAGVSQTPSNKVTEKGKYVELRCDPISGHTALYWYRQSLGQGPEFLIYFQGTGAADDSGLPNDRFFAVRPEGSVSTLKIQRTERGDSAVYLCASSFSPGATEAFFGQGTRLTVV.

The chain links TRBV7-6 to TRBJ2-5; TCRdb outputs TRBD1, but without DNA this stays unchecked. The CDR3 has 16 residues. Germline CDR1 is SGHVS and CDR2 is FNYEAQ. CDR3 sequence reads: CASSLADSRGKETQYF.

CDR3 sequence reads: CSVAPGQAYNEQFF. The chain is built from TRBV29-1 and TRBJ2-1; the D call from TCRdb, TRBD1, cannot be confirmed without DNA. Germline assignment: CDR1 SQVTM and CDR2 ANQGSEA. The CDR3 contains 14 residues.

The V call is TRBV3-1, the J call TRBJ2-3; the TCRdb call, TRBD1, lacks DNA for checking. In germline, CDR1 is LGHDT, CDR2 YNNKEL (reference sequence). The CDR3 consists of 13 residues. CDR3 residues: CASTLQGADTQYF.

The V and J genes are TRBV20-1 and TRBJ2-1; TCRdb indicates TRBD2, and absent DNA this call remains unverified. Germline CDR1 reads DFQATT; CDR2 reads SNEGSKA (reference sequence). The CDR3 is 15 amino acids. This chain's CDR3 is CSASSSPWREDEQFF.

The rearrangement joins TRBV4-1 to TRBJ2-3; the D gene TCRdb calls, TRBD2, cannot be checked with no DNA. The germline gives CDR1 MGHRA, CDR2 YSYEKL. The CDR3 covers 16 residues. The CDR3 sequence: CASSQDMTSMPDTQYF.

V is TRBV12-3 or TRBV12-4 and J is TRBJ2-2; TCRdb reports TRBD2, a call that lacks DNA to check it against. CDR3 size: 16 residues. CDR3 sequence reads: CASSLATSGNTGELFF.

The V and J genes are TRBV11-2 and TRBJ2-7. The CDR3 totals 14 residues. In germline, CDR1 is SGHAT, CDR2 FQNNGV. CDR3 protein: CASSLSGWTYEQYF.

The chain uses TRBV5-1 and TRBJ2-1; there is no DNA to check the TCRdb D call of TRBD2. Germline V gene data show CDR1 as SGHRS and CDR2 as YFSETQ. The CDR3 consists of 15 residues. The CDR3 region is CASSDTSGSYNEQFF.

This chain joins TRBV29-1 and TRBJ1-1. Germline V CDR1 and CDR2: SQVTM, ANQGSEA. This CDR3 is 13 amino acids long. CDR3: CSVAQTMNTEAFF.

The V and J genes are TRBV6-2 or TRBV6-3 and TRBJ2-5; without DNA, the TCRdb call of TRBD1 cannot be checked. This CDR3 contains 17 residues. Germline V gene lookup returns CDR1 MNHEY and CDR2 SVGEGT. The CDR3 loop is CASSPGTGGVGQETQYF.

The CDR3 loop is CATRVGGTEAFF. The chain has TRBV2 and TRBJ1-1; TCRdb reports TRBD1, a call that lacks DNA to check it against. The CDR3 has 12 amino acids. Germline CDR1 reads SNHLY; CDR2 reads FYNNEI.

J is TRBJ2-3 and V is TRBV6-2 or TRBV6-3. Germline V lookup: CDR1 MNHEY, CDR2 SVGEGT. CDR3 length equals 16 residues. CDR3 sequence: CASSSPTRGGPDTQYF.

The V call is TRBV2, the J call TRBJ2-3; TCRdb selects TRBD2, and the lack of DNA leaves this call unchecked. The CDR3 is 14 amino acids. Germline CDR1 is SNHLY and CDR2 is FYNNEI. The CDR3 region is CASSELAKTDTQYF.

The chain uses TRBV7-2 and TRBJ2-5; with no DNA, the TCRdb D assignment of TRBD1 cannot be verified. The CDR3 extends over 15 amino acids. Per the germline V gene, CDR1 is SGHTA and CDR2 is FQGNSA. The CDR3 reads CASSQGTGGLKTQYF.

V and J are TRBV20-1 and TRBJ2-7; with no DNA, the TCRdb D assignment of TRBD2 cannot be verified. Germline V gives CDR1 DFQATT, CDR2 SNEGSKA (reference sequence). The CDR3 is 14 residues long. The CDR3 reads CSARDKGLASEQYF.

The chain has TRBV7-2 and TRBJ2-3. The CDR3 is made up of 12 amino acids. The germline V gene has CDR1 SGHTA and CDR2 FQGNSA. The CDR3: CASSLWGDTQYF.

The V gene is TRBV5-1, the J gene TRBJ2-7; the TRBD2 assignment by TCRdb is unverifiable without DNA. The CDR3 totals 14 residues. Germline lookup yields CDR1 SGHRS and CDR2 YFSETQ. CDR3 sequence: CASRPGTSGYEQYF. The whole variable domain, remainder taken from reference TRBV5-1 and TRBJ2-7, is KAGVTQTPRYLIKTRGQQVTLSCSPISGHRSVSWYQQTPGQGLQFLFEYFSETQRNKGNFPGRFSGRQFSNSRSEMNVSTLELGDSALYLCASRPGTSGYEQYFGPGTRLTVT.

The V and J genes are TRBV28 and TRBJ2-5; TCRdb's D call, TRBD1, is unchecked because there is no DNA. Germline V lookup: CDR1 MDHEN, CDR2 SYDVKM. This CDR3 is built from 13 residues. This CDR3 reads CATSPAGVETQYF.

The chain employs TRBV2 and TRBJ2-7; TCRdb proposes TRBD1, but this gene call is untestable without DNA. The CDR3 contains 14 residues. Germline V gene data show CDR1 as SNHLY and CDR2 as FYNNEI. The CDR3 is CASSRGTGAYEQYF. Full variable domain (rest looked up from reference TRBV2 and TRBJ2-7): EPEVTQTPSHQVTQMGQEVILRCVPISNHLYFYWYRQILGQKVEFLVSFYNNEISEKSEIFDDQFSVERPDGSNFTLKIRSTKLEDSAMYFCASSRGTGAYEQYFGPGTRLTVT.

V is TRBV4-3 and J is TRBJ2-2; checking the TCRdb D call of TRBD1 is not possible without DNA. The CDR3 totals 17 residues. The germline CDR1 and CDR2 sequences are LGHNA and YSLEER. Here the CDR3 reads CASSQDRGQGYAGELFF.

The chain's CDR3 is CASSRGSLGNEQFF. V usage is TRBV4-1 and J usage is TRBJ2-1. Germline CDR1 is MGHRA and CDR2 is YSYEKL. This CDR3 has 14 residues.

The chain joins TRBV3-1 to TRBJ1-1; the TRBD1 assignment by TCRdb is unverifiable without DNA. This CDR3 contains 13 residues. Per the germline V gene, CDR1 is LGHDT and CDR2 is YNNKEL (reference sequence). CDR3 protein: CASSQDRGTEAFF.

This chain connects TRBV24-1 to TRBJ1-2. This CDR3 contains 13 residues. Germline CDR1 and CDR2: KGHDR and SFDVKD. The CDR3 spells CATSDFGYSGYTF.